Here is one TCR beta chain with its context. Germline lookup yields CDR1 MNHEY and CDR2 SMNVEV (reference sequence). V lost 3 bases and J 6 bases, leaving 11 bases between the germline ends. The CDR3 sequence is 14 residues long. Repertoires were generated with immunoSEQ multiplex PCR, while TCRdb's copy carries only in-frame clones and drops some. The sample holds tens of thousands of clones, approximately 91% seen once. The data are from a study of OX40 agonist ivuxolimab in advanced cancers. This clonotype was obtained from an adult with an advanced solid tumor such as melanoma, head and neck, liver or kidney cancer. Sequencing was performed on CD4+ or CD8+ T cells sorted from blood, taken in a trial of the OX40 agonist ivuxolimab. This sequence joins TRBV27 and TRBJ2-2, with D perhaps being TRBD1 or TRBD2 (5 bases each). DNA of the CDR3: TGTGCCAGCAGTTTGTCCGGGACCGCCGGGGAGCTGTTTTTT. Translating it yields CASSLSGTAGELFF.